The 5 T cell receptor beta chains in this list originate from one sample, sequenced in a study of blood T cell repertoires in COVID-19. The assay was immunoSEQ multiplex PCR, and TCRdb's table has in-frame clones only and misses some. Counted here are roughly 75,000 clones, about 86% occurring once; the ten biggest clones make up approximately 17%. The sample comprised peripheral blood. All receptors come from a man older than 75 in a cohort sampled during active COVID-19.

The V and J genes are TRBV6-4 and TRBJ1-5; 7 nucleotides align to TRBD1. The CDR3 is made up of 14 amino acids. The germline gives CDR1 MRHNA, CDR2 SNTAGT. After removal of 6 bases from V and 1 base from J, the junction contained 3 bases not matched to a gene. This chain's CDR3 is CASSGQVSNQPQHF. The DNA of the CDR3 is TGTGCCAGCAGCGGACAGGTGAGCAATCAGCCCCAGCATTTT.

For the CDR3, the DNA is TGTGCCAGCAGCCAAGTGTGGGGCCGGGATACGCAGTATTTT. Amino acids: CASSQVWGRDTQYF. The chain joins TRBV3-1 (or the pseudogene TRBV3-2) to TRBJ2-3; maybe TRBD1 (5 bases). V was pared by 1 base and J by 6 bases, with 11 bases between. Germline V gene sequence: CDR1 LGHDT, CDR2 YNNKEL (reference sequence). The CDR3 loop spans 14 amino acids.

The CDR3 nucleotides are TGTGCCAGCAGCCATCGGAGAACTGAAGCTTTCTTT. This sequence encodes CASSHRRTEAFF. This chain uses TRBV12-3 or TRBV12-4 with TRBJ1-1, with D unresolved. There are 12 residues in the CDR3. The germline V and J ends were trimmed by 6 bases and 5 bases, with 10 bases remaining between them.

The CDR3 loop is CASSLRGADTQYF. The CDR3 region has the DNA TGCGCCAGCAGCTTGCGGGGGGCGGATACGCAGTATTTT. J is TRBJ2-3 and V is TRBV5-1, with D perhaps TRBD2 (7 bases). V was trimmed by 1 base and J by 6 bases, leaving 9 bases between them. Germline CDR1 SGHRS, CDR2 YFSETQ. The CDR3 has 13 amino acids.

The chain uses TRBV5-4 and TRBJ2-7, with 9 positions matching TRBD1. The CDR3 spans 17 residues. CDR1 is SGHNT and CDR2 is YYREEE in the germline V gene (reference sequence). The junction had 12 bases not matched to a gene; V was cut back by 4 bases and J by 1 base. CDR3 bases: TGTGCCAGCAGCCTTGGAACAGGGGGCCGTACTTCCTACGAGCAGTACTTC. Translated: CASSLGTGGRTSYEQYF.